This T cell receptor beta chain was sequenced for a study of blood T cell repertoires in COVID-19. Turning to the study itself: Acute and convalescent COVID-19 specimens originated in the United States, Italy and Spain.

With 5 bases removed from V and 9 bases from J, the gap between germline ends came to 12 bases. The CDR3 runs 13 residues. The germline V gene encodes CDR1 SGHRS and CDR2 YFSETQ. Data came from immunoSEQ multiplex PCR; TCRdb stores just in-frame clones and leaves some out. The repertoire has some 62,000 clones, roughly 85% of them found once; the top ten carry 1% to 1.5%. This TCR came from a woman older than 75 with acute or convalescent COVID-19. Sequencing was done on a sample of peripheral blood. The chain links TRBV5-1 to TRBJ1-6; a weak D match, TRBD1 (6 bases). CDR3 region: CASRPQGGSPLHF. The CDR3 region has the DNA TGCGCCAGCAGGCCACAGGGCGGTTCACCCCTCCACTTT.